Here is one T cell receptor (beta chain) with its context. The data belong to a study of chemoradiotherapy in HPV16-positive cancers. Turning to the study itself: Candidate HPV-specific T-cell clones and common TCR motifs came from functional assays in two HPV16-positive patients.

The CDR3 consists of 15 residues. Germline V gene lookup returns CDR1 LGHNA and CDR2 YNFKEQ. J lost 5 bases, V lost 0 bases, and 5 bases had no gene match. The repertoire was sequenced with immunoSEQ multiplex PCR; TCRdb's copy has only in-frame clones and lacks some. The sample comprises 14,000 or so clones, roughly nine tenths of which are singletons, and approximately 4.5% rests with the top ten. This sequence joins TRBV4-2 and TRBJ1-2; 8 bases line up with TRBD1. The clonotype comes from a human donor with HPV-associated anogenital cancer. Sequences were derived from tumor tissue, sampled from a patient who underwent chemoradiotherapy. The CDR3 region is CASSQERDRIYGYTF. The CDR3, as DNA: TGTGCCAGCAGCCAAGAGCGGGACAGGATTTATGGCTACACCTTC.